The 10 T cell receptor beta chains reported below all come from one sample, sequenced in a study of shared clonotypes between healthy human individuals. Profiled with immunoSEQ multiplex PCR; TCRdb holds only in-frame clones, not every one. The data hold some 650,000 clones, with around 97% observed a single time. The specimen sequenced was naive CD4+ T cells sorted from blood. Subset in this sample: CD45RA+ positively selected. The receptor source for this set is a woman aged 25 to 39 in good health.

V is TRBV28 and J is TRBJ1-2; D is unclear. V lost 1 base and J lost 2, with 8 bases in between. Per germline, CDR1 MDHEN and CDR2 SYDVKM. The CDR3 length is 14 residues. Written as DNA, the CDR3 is TGTGCCAGCAGTTTATCTGGCGAAAACTATGGCTACACCTTC. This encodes CASSLSGENYGYTF.

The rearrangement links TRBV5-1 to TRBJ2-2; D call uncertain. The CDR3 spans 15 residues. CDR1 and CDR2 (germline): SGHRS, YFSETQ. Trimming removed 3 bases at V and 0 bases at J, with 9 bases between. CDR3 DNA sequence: TGCGCCAGCAGCTCGGACGTCGCGAACACCGGGGAGCTGTTTTTT. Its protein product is CASSSDVANTGELFF. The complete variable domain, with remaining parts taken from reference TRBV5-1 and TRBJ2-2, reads KAGVTQTPRYLIKTRGQQVTLSCSPISGHRSVSWYQQTPGQGLQFLFEYFSETQRNKGNFPGRFSGRQFSNSRSEMNVSTLELGDSALYLCASSSDVANTGELFFGEGSRLTVL.

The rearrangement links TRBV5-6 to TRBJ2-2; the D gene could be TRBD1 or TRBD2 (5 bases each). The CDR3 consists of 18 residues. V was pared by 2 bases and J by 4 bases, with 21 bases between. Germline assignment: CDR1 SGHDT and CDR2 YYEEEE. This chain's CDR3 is CASSFRGSRVRGTGELFF. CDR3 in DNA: TGTGCCAGCAGCTTTAGGGGTTCGCGTGTCCGGGGCACCGGGGAGCTGTTTTTT.

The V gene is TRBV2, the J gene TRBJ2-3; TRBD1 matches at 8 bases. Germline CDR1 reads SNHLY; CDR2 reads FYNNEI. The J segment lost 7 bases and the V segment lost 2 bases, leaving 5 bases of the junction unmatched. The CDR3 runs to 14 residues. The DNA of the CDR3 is TGTGCCAGCAGTGAATGGCAGGGGGCTTATACGCAGTATTTT. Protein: CASSEWQGAYTQYF.

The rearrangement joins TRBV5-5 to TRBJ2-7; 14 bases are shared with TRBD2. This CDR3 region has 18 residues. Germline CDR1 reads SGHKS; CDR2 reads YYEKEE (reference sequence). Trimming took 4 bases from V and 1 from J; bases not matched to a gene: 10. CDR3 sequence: CASSDGLAGGLLSYEQYF. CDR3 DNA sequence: TGTGCCAGCAGCGACGGACTAGCGGGAGGACTCTTATCCTACGAGCAGTACTTC.

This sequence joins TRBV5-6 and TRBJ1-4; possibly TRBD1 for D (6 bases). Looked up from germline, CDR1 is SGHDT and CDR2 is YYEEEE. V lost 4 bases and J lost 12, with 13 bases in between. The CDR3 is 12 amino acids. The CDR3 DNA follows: TGTGCCAGCAGCCTCGGTGAGGGGGAACTGTTTTTT. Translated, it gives CASSLGEGELFF. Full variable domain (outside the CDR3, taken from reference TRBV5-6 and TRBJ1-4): DAGVTQSPTHLIKTRGQQVTLRCSPKSGHDTVSWYQQALGQGPQFIFQYYEEEERQRGNFPDRFSGHQFPNYSSELNVNALLLGDSALYLCASSLGEGELFFGSGTQLSVL.

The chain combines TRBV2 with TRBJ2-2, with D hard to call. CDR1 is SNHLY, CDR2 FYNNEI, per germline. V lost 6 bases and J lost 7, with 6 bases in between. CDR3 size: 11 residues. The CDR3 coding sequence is TGTGCCAGCAGCTGGGGCGGGGAGCTGTTTTTT. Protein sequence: CASSWGGELFF.

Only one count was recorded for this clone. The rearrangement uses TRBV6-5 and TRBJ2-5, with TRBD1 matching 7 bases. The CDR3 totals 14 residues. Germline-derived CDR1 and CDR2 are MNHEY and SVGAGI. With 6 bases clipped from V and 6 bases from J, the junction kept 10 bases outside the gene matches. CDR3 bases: TGTGCCAGCAGGAACCAGGGGGAGTCAAAGACCCAGTACTTC. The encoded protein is CASRNQGESKTQYF.

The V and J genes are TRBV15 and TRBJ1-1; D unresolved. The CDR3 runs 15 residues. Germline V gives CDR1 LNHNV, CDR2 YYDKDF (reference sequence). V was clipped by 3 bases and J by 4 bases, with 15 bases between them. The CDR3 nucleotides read TGTGCCACCAGCAGGGGAGAGGTCCAGACCACTGAAGCTTTCTTT. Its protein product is CATSRGEVQTTEAFF.

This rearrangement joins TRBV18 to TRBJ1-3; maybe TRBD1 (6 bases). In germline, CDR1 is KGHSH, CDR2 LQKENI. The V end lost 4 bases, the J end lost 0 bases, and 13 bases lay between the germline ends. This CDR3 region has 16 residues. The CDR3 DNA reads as TGTGCCAGCTCACTGGGGACACTCAGCTCTGGAAACACCATATATTTT. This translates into CASSLGTLSSGNTIYF. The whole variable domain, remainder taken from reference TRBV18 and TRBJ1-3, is NAGVMQNPRHLVRRRGQEARLRCSPMKGHSHVYWYRQLPEEGLKFMVYLQKENIIDESGMPKERFSAEFPKEGPSILRIQQVVRGDSAAYFCASSLGTLSSGNTIYFGEGSWLTVV.